What follows are 16 T cell receptor beta chains derived from one specimen sequenced in a study of low-dose radiotherapy and immunotherapy resistance in tumors. First-strand cDNA used TRAV- and TRBV-specific primers, covering alpha and beta chains. An approximately 19-cycle PCR with a constant-region primer and V-primer adapter amplified TCRs. TCRdb fed the reads into MiXCR, producing one record per CDR3 protein. The table shows 45,000 or so distinct CDR3 sequences, with under 30% occurring only once. Time point here: after trial treatment. Sample treatment: LDRT plus nivolumab, ipilimumab, low-dose cyclophosphamide and aspirin (RACIN trial). This sample comprised PBMCs, obtained after low-dose radiotherapy plus immunotherapy. The source is a male donor with prostate cancer.

J is TRBJ1-1 and V is TRBV5-1; no clear D gene. Between the trimmed V and J ends, which lost 0 bases and 8 bases, there was a span of 11 bases. The CDR3 contains 13 residues. The germline gives CDR1 SGHRS, CDR2 YFSETQ. CDR3 sequence (DNA): TGCGCCAGCAGCTTGGCCGATAGAGGGGAAGCTTTCTTT. Amino acids: CASSLADRGEAFF.

This clonotype was recorded only once. The chain employs TRBV5-4 and TRBJ2-1; D is uncertain. The V end lost 3 bases, the J end lost 9 bases, and 13 bases lay between the germline ends. The CDR3 runs 13 residues. CDR1 SGHNT and CDR2 YYREEE come from the germline V gene (reference sequence). The CDR3 DNA reads TGTGCCAGCAGCTCAGAACGGGCGTCTGAGCAGTTCTTC. It specifies CASSSERASEQFF.

This clonotype was seen ten or more times. V and J are TRBV5-1 and TRBJ2-3; D is uncertain. Trimming took 4 bases from V and 2 from J, leaving 8 bases between them. The CDR3 runs to 13 residues. From germline, CDR1 is SGHRS and CDR2 YFSETQ. CDR3 sequence (DNA): TGCGCCAGCAGCCCACCTACCACAGATACGCAGTATTTT. Protein sequence: CASSPPTTDTQYF. Full variable domain (rest looked up from reference TRBV5-1 and TRBJ2-3): KAGVTQTPRYLIKTRGQQVTLSCSPISGHRSVSWYQQTPGQGLQFLFEYFSETQRNKGNFPGRFSGRQFSNSRSEMNVSTLELGDSALYLCASSPPTTDTQYFGPGTRLTVL.

The chain uses TRBV7-9 and TRBJ1-1, with D perhaps TRBD1 (5 bases). The germline V and J ends were trimmed by 5 bases and 4 bases, with 11 bases remaining between them. Germline V gene sequence: CDR1 SEHNR, CDR2 FQNEAQ (reference sequence). The CDR3 loop spans 13 amino acids. CDR3 amino acids: CASSPQGGTEAFF. The DNA for the CDR3 is TGTGCCAGCAGCCCTCAGGGTGGCACTGAAGCTTTCTTT.

This clonotype has at least ten counts. This sequence joins TRBV7-6 and TRBJ2-7; a weak D match, TRBD1 (5 bases). From germline, CDR1 is SGHVS and CDR2 FNYEAQ. The CDR3 runs to 13 residues. Trimming took off 4 bases at V and 7 bases at J, with 14 bases between the two ends. The CDR3 loop is CASSSDNLLEQYF. The CDR3 DNA sequence: TGTGCCAGCAGCTCGGACAACCTCCTTGAGCAGTACTTC.

This clonotype was observed at least ten times. The chain employs TRBV28 and TRBJ2-2, with TRBD1 identical over 10 bases. The CDR3 totals 16 residues. The germline CDR1 and CDR2 sequences are MDHEN and SYDVKM. The V segment lost 3 bases and the J segment 5 bases; nucleotides outside the gene matches: 6. The CDR3 region has the DNA TGTGCCAGCAGTTTCCACGGACAGGGGGGAACCGGGGAGCTGTTTTTT. Its protein product is CASSFHGQGGTGELFF.

The V and J genes are TRBV6-2 or TRBV6-3 and TRBJ2-1; D unresolved. The CDR3 runs 16 residues. Trimming removed 4 bases from V and 0 bases from J, with 13 bases in between. The germline CDR1 and CDR2 sequences are MNHEY and SVGEGT. Written as DNA, the CDR3 is TGTGCCAGCAGTTCCCCAACCCTGAGCTCCTACAATGAGCAGTTCTTC. This gives the protein CASSSPTLSSYNEQFF.

This clonotype was seen repeatedly, ten times or more. V gene TRBV14 combines with J gene TRBJ2-4, with D tentatively TRBD1 (7 bases). Germline lookup yields CDR1 SGHDN and CDR2 FVKESK. This CDR3 spans 15 amino acids. The V end was cut by 1 base, the J end by 2 bases, with 9 bases between. The CDR3 DNA follows: TGTGCCAGCAGCCAAGCAGGGGGGACCAAAAACATTCAGTACTTC. The encoded protein is CASSQAGGTKNIQYF. Complete variable domain (other parts from reference TRBV14 and TRBJ2-4): EAGVTQFPSHSVIEKGQTVTLRCDPISGHDNLYWYRRVMGKEIKFLLHFVKESKQDESGMPNNRFLAERTGGTYSTLKVQPAELEDSGVYFCASSQAGGTKNIQYFGAGTRLSVL.

Comments on this clonotype: A far larger clone lies a single base away; this is likely a read error. The J gene is TRBJ2-7, the V gene TRBV2; TRBD2 is a possible D gene (6 bases). Germline V gene data show CDR1 as SNHLY and CDR2 as FYNNEI. The CDR3 spans 14 residues. The V gene lost 2 bases and the J gene lost 7 bases, with 15 bases spanning the gap. The CDR3 DNA follows: TGTGCCAGCAGTGAAAAGCGGGCCTACAATGAGCAGTACTTC. It yields the protein CASSEKRAYNEQYF. Complete variable domain (other parts from reference TRBV2 and TRBJ2-7): EPEVTQTPSHQVTQMGQEVILRCVPISNHLYFYWYRQILGQKVEFLVSFYNNEISEKSEIFDDQFSVERPDGSNFTLKIRSTKLEDSAMYFCASSEKRAYNEQYFGPGTRLTVT.

This clonotype was seen repeatedly, ten times or more. The rearrangement links TRBV20-1 to TRBJ1-5; D unresolved. V dropped 5 bases and J dropped 5 bases, with 10 bases sitting between them. The germline V gene has CDR1 DFQATT and CDR2 SNEGSKA (reference sequence). This CDR3 is 12 amino acids long. The CDR3 region is CSAPRTDQPQHF. In DNA, the CDR3 is TGCAGTGCTCCGCGGACGGATCAGCCCCAGCATTTT.

This clonotype was recorded at least ten times. The V and J genes are TRBV2 and TRBJ2-5; the D is unclear. Trimming removed 5 bases from V and 5 bases from J, with 3 bases in between. CDR3 size: 10 residues. CDR1 and CDR2 (germline): SNHLY, FYNNEI. Here the CDR3 DNA reads TGTGCCAGCAGTTATGAGACCCAGTACTTC. This gives the protein CASSYETQYF.

This clonotype was detected only a few times. The J gene is TRBJ1-2, the V gene TRBV6-1, with D possibly TRBD1 on 6 matching bases. V shed 5 bases and J shed 0 bases, with 16 bases lying between them. The CDR3 sequence is 16 residues long. Germline V gene sequence: CDR1 MNHNS, CDR2 SASEGT. The CDR3 loop reads CASSYTPDRANYGYTF. In DNA, the CDR3 is TGTGCCAGCAGTTACACTCCGGACAGAGCTAACTATGGCTACACCTTC.

The table lists this clonotype with many counts. This rearrangement joins TRBV25-1 to TRBJ2-1; 8 nucleotides agree with TRBD2. J gave up 5 bases and V 6 bases, and 6 bases lay outside the gene matches. Germline V gene data show CDR1 as MGHDK and CDR2 as SYGVNS. This CDR3 spans 14 amino acids. For the CDR3, the DNA is TGTGCCAGCAGCCCGGGGGGGGGTCACAATGAGCAGTTCTTC. It codes for CASSPGGGHNEQFF.

This clonotype was found many times. The genes are TRBV30 and TRBJ2-3; the D is unclear. Germline values: CDR1 GTSNPN, CDR2 SVGIG (reference sequence). Deletions cut 0 bases from V and 4 bases from J, with 11 bases between. This CDR3 region has 14 residues. The chain's CDR3 is CAWSVRFGSDTQYF. CDR3 nucleotide sequence: TGTGCCTGGAGTGTTAGGTTTGGGTCAGATACGCAGTATTTT.

This clonotype has only one observation. Possible read error: a much larger clone is one base away. The CDR3 is CASIWVPGLYNEQFF. For the CDR3, the DNA is TGTGCCAGCATCTGGGTACCGGGACTATACAATGAGCAGTTCTTC. The rearrangement links TRBV5-3 to TRBJ2-1; 7 bases line up with TRBD2. TRBV5-3 is assigned to the ORF class and has an uncertain function. The CDR3 length is 15 residues. The V and J ends lost 8 bases and 4 bases, in that order; junction bases with no gene match: 12.

The chain joins TRBV11-2 to TRBJ1-2; tentative D call: TRBD1 (6 bases). This CDR3 has 15 amino acids. The V gene lost 0 bases and the J gene lost 6 bases, with 14 bases spanning the gap. Germline CDR1 SGHAT, CDR2 FQNNGV. CDR3 protein: CASSLDTRGANGYTF. The DNA of the CDR3 is TGTGCCAGCAGCTTAGACACACGGGGGGCGAATGGCTACACCTTC.